The source of this TCR beta chain is a study of cytomegalovirus exposure and HLA in healthy donors. The CDR3 has 14 amino acids. V was pared by 7 bases and J by 6 bases, with 18 bases between. CDR1 and CDR2 (germline): MNHNS, SASEGT. PCR involved 60 Vbeta and 13 Jbeta primers. The table came from immunoSEQ multiplex PCR; TCRdb's copy has only in-frame clones and leaves some out. The repertoire consists of over 150,000 clones, with about 81% occurring once and the leading ten covering about 1.9%. The sequence was obtained from a woman aged 18-30 years in good health and CMV-seronegative. This sequence joins TRBV6-1 and TRBJ1-2, with D possibly being TRBD1 (6 bases). The sequenced material came from PBMCs. The CDR3 loop reads CASKVLGRGDGYTF. In DNA form, the CDR3 reads TGTGCCAGCAAGGTTTTAGGCAGGGGAGATGGCTACACCTTC.